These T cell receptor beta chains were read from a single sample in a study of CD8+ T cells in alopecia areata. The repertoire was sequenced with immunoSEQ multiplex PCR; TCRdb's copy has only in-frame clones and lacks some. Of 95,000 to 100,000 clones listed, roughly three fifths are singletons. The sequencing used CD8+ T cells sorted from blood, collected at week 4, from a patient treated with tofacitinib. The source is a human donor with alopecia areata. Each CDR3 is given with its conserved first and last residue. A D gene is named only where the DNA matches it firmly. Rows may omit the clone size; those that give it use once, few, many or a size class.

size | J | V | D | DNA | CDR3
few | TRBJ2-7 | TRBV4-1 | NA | TGCGCCAGCAGCCAAGAGGGGGAGACGGCCTACGAGCAGTACTTC | CASSQEGETAYEQYF
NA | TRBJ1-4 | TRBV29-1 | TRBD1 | TGCAGCGCCAATGACCCTCAGGGGGTCGGTGAAAAACTGTTTTTT | CSANDPQGVGEKLFF
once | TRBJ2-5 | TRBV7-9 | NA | TGTGCCAGCAGCGCCCGGGACCACGAGGAGACCCAGTACTTC | CASSARDHEETQYF
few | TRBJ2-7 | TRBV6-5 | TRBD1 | TGTGCCAGCAGTTTTGGGACAGGGGATTACGAGCAGTACTTC | CASSFGTGDYEQYF
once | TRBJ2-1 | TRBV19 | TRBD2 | TGTGCCAGTAGTTCTTTGCTAGCGGGAACTTACAATGAGCAGTTCTTC | CASSSLLAGTYNEQFF
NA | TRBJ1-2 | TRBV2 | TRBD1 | TGTGCCAGCGGGGACAGGAGTAACTATGGCTACACCTTC | CASGDRSNYGYTF
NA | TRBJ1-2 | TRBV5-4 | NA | TGTGCCAGCAGCTTGGGCAGGGCTCTTAACTATGGCTACACCTTC | CASSLGRALNYGYTF
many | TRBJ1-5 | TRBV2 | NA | TGTGCCAGCGGAATTGGGGGCATCAACCAGCCCCAGCATTTT | CASGIGGINQPQHF
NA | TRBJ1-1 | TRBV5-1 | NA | TGCGCCAGCAGCTCATCTATACAGGGCTACACTGAAGCTTTCTTT | CASSSSIQGYTEAFF
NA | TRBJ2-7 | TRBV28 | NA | TGTGCCAGCAGCACCTACGAGCAGTACTTC | CASSTYEQYF
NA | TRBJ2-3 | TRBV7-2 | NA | TGTGCCAGCAGCTTAGAGGCAGGATTCAAAACCACAGATACGCAGTATTTT | CASSLEAGFKTTDTQYF
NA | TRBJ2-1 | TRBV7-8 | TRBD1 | TGTGCCAGCAGATACGAACAGGGGCCCTACAATGAGCAGTTCTTC | CASRYEQGPYNEQFF
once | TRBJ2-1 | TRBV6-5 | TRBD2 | TGTGCCAGCAAACAGGGACTAGCGGGGTTCAATGAGCAGTTCTTC | CASKQGLAGFNEQFF
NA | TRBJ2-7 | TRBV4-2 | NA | TGTGCCAGCAGCCAAGAAGAGGGAAGGGGTTTCGAGTCCTACGAGCAGTACTTC | CASSQEEGRGFESYEQYF
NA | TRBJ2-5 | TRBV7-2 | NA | TGTGCCAGCAGCACCTCGGGGGAAGAGACCCAGTACTTC | CASSTSGEETQYF
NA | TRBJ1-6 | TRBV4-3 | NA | TGCGCCAGCAGCCAAGTCAGCTCAGGAATGGGGCTAGGTTCACCCCTCCACTTT | CASSQVSSGMGLGSPLHF
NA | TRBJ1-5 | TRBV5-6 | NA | TGTGCCAGCAGCTTGGCTGGGGATCAGCCCCAGCATTTT | CASSLAGDQPQHF
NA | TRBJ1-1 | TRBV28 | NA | TGTGCCAGCAGTTTAGTGTACCGGAACACTGAAGCTTTCTTT | CASSLVYRNTEAFF
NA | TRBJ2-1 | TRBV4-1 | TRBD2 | TGCGCCAGCAGCCAAGAGGTCAGCGGGAGTGTCAATGAGCAGTTCTTC | CASSQEVSGSVNEQFF
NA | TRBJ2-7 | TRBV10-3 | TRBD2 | TGTGCCATCAGTGAGTCGGCTACGGGGGGATTGTCCTACGAGCAGTACTTC | CAISESATGGLSYEQYF